The 5 T cell receptor beta chains below were found in one sample sequenced in a study of blood T cell repertoires in COVID-19 (dated by TCRdb to about 2020). Receptors were amplified or captured by the immunoSEQ multiplex PCR assay. TCRdb obtained this table from immuneACCESS and retained in-frame rearrangements with V and J assigned. These tables miss some clones; where compared with another copy, unresolved V genes account for less than half of the shortfall, and the remainder is unexplained. This sample comprises 150,000 to 190,000 clones, roughly 84% of them detected only once. The ten most abundant clones make up around 8% of the sample. The sample was peripheral blood. These receptor sequences come from an older woman with COVID-19, enrolled during active disease.

The CDR3 loop reads CASSITGMNTEAFF. The CDR3 DNA follows: TGTGCCAGTAGTATAACAGGAATGAACACTGAAGCTTTCTTT. V usage is TRBV19 and J usage is TRBJ1-1; the D gene is possibly TRBD1 (5 bases). Germline V gene lookup returns CDR1 LNHDA and CDR2 SQIVND (reference sequence). The V end lost 2 bases, the J end lost 0 bases, and 7 bases lay between the germline ends. The CDR3 runs to 14 residues.

The rearrangement joins TRBV11-3 to TRBJ2-3; 10 bases map to TRBD1. The CDR3 covers 15 residues. J lost 5 bases, V lost 4 bases, and 6 bases had no gene match. CDR1 is SGHNT, CDR2 YENEEA, per germline. This CDR3 reads CASSWDRGVGDTQYF. The CDR3 DNA sequence: TGTGCCAGCAGCTGGGACAGGGGAGTCGGAGATACGCAGTATTTT.

The J gene is TRBJ2-3, the V gene TRBV14; possibly TRBD2 for D (5 bases). V was trimmed by 3 bases and J by 4 bases, leaving 8 bases between them. This CDR3 comprises 13 residues. Germline CDR1 is SGHDN and CDR2 is FVKESK. This chain's CDR3 is CASSHPLADTQYF. The CDR3 nucleotides read TGTGCCAGCAGCCACCCACTAGCAGATACGCAGTATTTT.

This chain uses TRBV12-2 with TRBJ1-5; the D call of TRBD1 is as the table states it, not checked on the DNA. TRBV12-2 is given as a pseudogene. CDR3 length: 16 residues. CDR3: CASRLGVRHRNQPQHF. The DNA for the CDR3 is TGTGCAAGTCGCTTAGGCGTTCGGCACAGAAATCAGCCCCAGCATTTT.

There are a few counts of this clone. The gene calls are TRBV19 and TRBJ2-1; D possibly corresponds to TRBD1 (6 bases). Germline-derived CDR1 and CDR2 are LNHDA and SQIVND (reference sequence). V was trimmed by 3 bases and J by 2 bases, leaving 11 bases between them. This CDR3 comprises 15 residues. This CDR3 reads CASSMGQGPYNEQFF. The CDR3 nucleotides read TGTGCCAGTAGTATGGGGCAGGGGCCCTACAATGAGCAGTTCTTC.